This passage covers 20 T cell receptor beta chains from one sample sequenced in a study of shared clonotypes between healthy human individuals. The data were produced by immunoSEQ multiplex PCR, yet TCRdb's version contains in-frame clones alone and is incomplete. The repertoire holds 800,000 or so clones, with about 96% as singletons. CD45RO negativity and positive selection for CCR7 defined naive CD8 cells, a population that excluded terminally differentiated effector memory CD45RA+ cells. Sequencing was carried out using naive CD8+ T cells sorted from blood. These receptors all stem from a young man in good health.

The chain joins TRBV29-1 to TRBJ2-7; unclear D gene. V lost 0 bases, J lost 6 bases, and 9 bases lay in between. Germline values: CDR1 SQVTM, CDR2 ANQGSEA. The CDR3 covers 12 residues. The CDR3 bases are TGCAGCGTTGAAGAATTTGGGCCCGAGCAGTACTTC. As protein: CSVEEFGPEQYF.

J is TRBJ1-1 and V is TRBV4-3; 10 bases fit TRBD1. The germline gives CDR1 LGHNA, CDR2 YSLEER. The ends lost 6 bases at V and 1 base at J; junction bases unmatched: 5. This CDR3 spans 15 amino acids. The CDR3 region has the DNA TGCGCCAGCAGTCTGGACAGGGGGACGAACACTGAAGCTTTCTTT. Translating gives CASSLDRGTNTEAFF.

The V and J genes are TRBV27 and TRBJ2-2; D may be TRBD1 (5 bases). CDR1 is MNHEY and CDR2 is SMNVEV in the germline V gene (reference sequence). This CDR3 is built from 14 residues. The V end was cut by 6 bases, the J end by 0 bases, with 8 bases between. Here the CDR3 reads CASRPGSNTGELFF. In DNA form, the CDR3 reads TGTGCCAGCAGGCCAGGGTCGAACACCGGGGAGCTGTTTTTT.

The V call is TRBV5-4, the J call TRBJ2-7; D is perhaps TRBD2 (6 bases). Trimming shortened V by 3 bases and J by 4 bases, and 11 bases separated the two germline ends. The length of the CDR3 is 13 residues. Germline V gives CDR1 SGHNT, CDR2 YYREEE (reference sequence). In DNA form, the CDR3 reads TGTGCCAGCAGCTGGGGGGAGCCTTACGAGCAGTACTTC. Amino acids: CASSWGEPYEQYF.

J is TRBJ2-2 and V is TRBV5-5; no reliable D call. V shed 0 bases and J shed 4 bases, with 10 bases lying between them. Looked up from germline, CDR1 is SGHKS and CDR2 is YYEKEE (reference sequence). The CDR3 covers 15 residues. CDR3 sequence: CASSLVGRGTGELFF. The CDR3 nucleotides read TGTGCCAGCAGCTTGGTAGGGCGCGGCACCGGGGAGCTGTTTTTT.

A single count supports this clone. The CDR3 spells CASSPWDRGMEQFF. CDR3 coding DNA: TGTGCCAGCAGCCCCTGGGACAGGGGAATGGAGCAGTTCTTC. The J gene is TRBJ2-1, the V gene TRBV9, with 10 bases identical to TRBD1. Germline values: CDR1 SGDLS, CDR2 YYNGEE. The CDR3 extends over 14 amino acids. V shed 4 bases, J shed 10 bases, and the junction held 8 bases outside the gene matches.

Notes on this clone: Within the sample, other DNA sequences also encode this same CDR3. The V and J genes are TRBV27 and TRBJ1-5; 9 bases fit TRBD1. V lost 5 bases, J lost 7 bases, and 6 bases stayed unmatched. The CDR3 spans 14 residues. Germline V gene lookup returns CDR1 MNHEY and CDR2 SMNVEV (reference sequence). The CDR3: CASSPGTGIQPQHF. In DNA form, the CDR3 reads TGTGCCAGCAGTCCCGGGACAGGGATCCAGCCCCAGCATTTT.

This clone was recorded once. The rearrangement joins TRBV10-3 to TRBJ2-7; D tentatively reads TRBD1 or TRBD2 (5 bases each). Trimming removed 0 bases at V and 10 bases at J, with 13 bases between. Germline V lookup: CDR1 ENHRY, CDR2 SYGVKD. This CDR3 spans 13 amino acids. CDR3 bases: TGTGCCATCAGTGAGTCTAGTGGGGACCCTCAGTACTTC. Its protein is CAISESSGDPQYF.

The gene calls are TRBV5-1 and TRBJ2-3; the D gene is possibly TRBD2 (6 bases). CDR3 length equals 16 residues. Trimming cost V 4 bases and J 4 bases, with 19 bases left between them. Germline loops: CDR1 SGHRS, CDR2 YFSETQ. CDR3 amino acids: CASSPLAEGLADTQYF. For the CDR3, the DNA is TGCGCCAGCAGCCCCTTGGCGGAGGGGCTGGCAGATACGCAGTATTTT.

The DNA for the CDR3 is TGTGCCAGCAGAACGGGACAGGGGGCGGCCGGGGAGCTGTTTTTT. Encoded protein: CASRTGQGAAGELFF. The gene calls are TRBV2 and TRBJ2-2; TRBD1 matches at 12 bases. With 6 bases clipped from V and 6 bases from J, the junction kept 5 bases outside the gene matches. The germline gives CDR1 SNHLY, CDR2 FYNNEI. The CDR3 sequence is 15 residues long.

The rearrangement uses TRBV9 and TRBJ2-2; a weak D match, TRBD1 (5 bases). Trimming removed 0 bases from V and 3 bases from J, with 21 bases in between. The CDR3 runs to 19 residues. Germline assignment: CDR1 SGDLS and CDR2 YYNGEE. The CDR3 spells CASSVGVQGPNIYTGELFF. CDR3 bases: TGTGCCAGCAGCGTAGGGGTGCAGGGCCCTAATATTTACACCGGGGAGCTGTTTTTT.

The gene calls are TRBV5-6 and TRBJ1-1, with TRBD1 matching 8 bases. The CDR3 spans 16 residues. With 0 bases clipped from V and 4 bases from J, the junction kept 8 bases outside the gene matches. The V gene's germline CDR1 is SGHDT and CDR2 YYEEEE. The CDR3 DNA sequence: TGTGCCAGCAGCTTGGAATGGACAGGGTCGGGCACTGAAGCTTTCTTT. Translating gives CASSLEWTGSGTEAFF.

The V gene is TRBV28, the J gene TRBJ1-1; a possible D gene is TRBD1 (5 bases). CDR3 length: 16 amino acids. The germline V gene has CDR1 MDHEN and CDR2 SYDVKM. The germline V and J ends were trimmed by 7 bases and 0 bases, with 18 bases remaining between them. CDR3 residues: CASTPISRVMNTEAFF. Here the CDR3 DNA reads TGTGCCAGCACCCCTATCTCCAGGGTGATGAACACTGAAGCTTTCTTT. Filled out from reference TRBV28 and TRBJ1-1, the complete variable domain reads DVKVTQSSRYLVKRTGEKVFLECVQDMDHENMFWYRQDPGLGLRLIYFSYDVKMKEKGDIPEGYSVSREKKERFSLILESASTNQTSMYLCASTPISRVMNTEAFFGQGTRLTVV.

V and J are TRBV13 and TRBJ2-5, with a tentative D call TRBD1 (6 bases). CDR1 and CDR2 from the germline V gene are PRHDT and FYEKMQ (reference sequence). Deletions cut 3 bases from V and 3 bases from J, with 8 bases between. CDR3 length equals 13 residues. DNA for the CDR3: TGTGCCAGCAGCTTTAACAGGGAAGAGACCCAGTACTTC. It translates to CASSFNREETQYF.

V usage is TRBV9 and J usage is TRBJ2-1; D is undetermined. The V end lost 5 bases, the J end lost 6 bases, and 18 bases lay between the germline ends. CDR3 length equals 15 residues. In germline, CDR1 is SGDLS, CDR2 YYNGEE. The CDR3: CASSTHGDQTNEQFF. CDR3 nucleotides: TGTGCCAGCAGTACCCACGGAGATCAAACCAATGAGCAGTTCTTC.

The CDR3 DNA is TGTGCCAGCAGTTACGGCCAAAGCGGGGCTTCCTACGAGCAGTACTTC. Translation gives CASSYGQSGASYEQYF. The chain carries TRBV6-5 and TRBJ2-7; TRBD2 matches at 7 bases. CDR1 and CDR2 (germline): MNHEY, SVGAGI. The V segment lost 2 bases and the J segment 1 base; nucleotides outside the gene matches: 8. The CDR3 covers 16 residues.

V usage is TRBV2 and J usage is TRBJ1-5, with D possibly TRBD1 on 6 matching bases. Germline CDR1 SNHLY, CDR2 FYNNEI. Trimming removed 10 bases from V and 1 base from J, with 14 bases in between. The CDR3 contains 14 residues. DNA for the CDR3: TGTGCCACCAGAAGACAGGAAAGCAATCAGCCCCAGCATTTT. Residues: CATRRQESNQPQHF.

The chain carries TRBV4-1 and TRBJ2-7; D possibly corresponds to TRBD2 (5 bases). Trimming stripped 1 base from V and 2 bases from J, with 9 bases between. Germline lookup yields CDR1 MGHRA and CDR2 YSYEKL. CDR3 size: 14 residues. CDR3 amino acids: CASSQVGSPYEQYF. DNA for the CDR3: TGCGCCAGCAGCCAAGTGGGGAGCCCCTACGAGCAGTACTTC.

This chain uses TRBV7-9 with TRBJ2-1; no clear D. Germline V gene data show CDR1 as SEHNR and CDR2 as FQNEAQ (reference sequence). This CDR3 region has 12 residues. V gave up 8 bases and J gave up 7 bases, with 12 bases separating them. The CDR3 sequence is CASAKTGNEQFF. The CDR3 nucleotides read TGTGCCAGCGCCAAGACTGGGAATGAGCAGTTCTTC. Full variable domain (outside the CDR3, taken from reference TRBV7-9 and TRBJ2-1): DTGVSQNPRHKITKRGQNVTFRCDPISEHNRLYWYRQTLGQGPEFLTYFQNEAQLEKSRLLSDRFSAERPKGSFSTLEIQRTEQGDSAMYLCASAKTGNEQFFGPGTRLTVL.

The chain combines TRBV28 with TRBJ2-1; no clear D gene. The ends were cut back, 6 bases at V and 4 bases at J, with 10 bases in the middle. This CDR3 is 13 amino acids long. Per germline, CDR1 MDHEN and CDR2 SYDVKM. CDR3 protein: CASSLWSYNEQFF. CDR3 in DNA: TGTGCCAGCAGCCTCTGGTCTTACAATGAGCAGTTCTTC.